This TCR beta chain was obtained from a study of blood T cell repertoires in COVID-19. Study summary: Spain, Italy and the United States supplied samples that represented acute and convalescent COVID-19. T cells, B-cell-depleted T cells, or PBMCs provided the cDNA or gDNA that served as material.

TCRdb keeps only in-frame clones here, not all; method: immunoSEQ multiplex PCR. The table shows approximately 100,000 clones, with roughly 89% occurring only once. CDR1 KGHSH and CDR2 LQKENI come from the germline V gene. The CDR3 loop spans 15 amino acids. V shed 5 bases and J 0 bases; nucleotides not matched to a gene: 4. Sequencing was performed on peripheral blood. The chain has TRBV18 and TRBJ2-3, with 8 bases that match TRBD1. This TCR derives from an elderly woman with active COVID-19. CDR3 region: CASSSRTGSTDTQYF. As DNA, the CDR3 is TGTGCCAGCTCATCACGGACAGGGAGCACAGATACGCAGTATTTT.